Listed below are T cell receptor beta chains from one sample, sequenced in a study of T cells in Graves' hyperthyroidism and ophthalmopathy. From the multiplex PCR reads, TCRdb called clonotypes with MiXCR, one entry per CDR3 protein. The sample includes more than 550,000 distinct CDR3 sequences, over 15% of them seen just once. The sequenced sample was blood. Receptor source: a woman aged 45-60 years with Graves' hyperthyroidism that later progressed to Graves' ophthalmopathy. Both conserved end residues are part of each CDR3. A D gene is named only where the DNA matches it firmly. Some rows have no size entry. The others give once, few or many, or a class for an expanded clone.

D,size,J,V,DNA,CDR3
NA,many,TRBJ1-1,TRBV5-1,TGCGCCAGCAGCTTGGATCGGGGTTGGAACACTGAAGCTTTCTTT,CASSLDRGWNTEAFF
NA,NA,TRBJ1-5,TRBV29-1,TGCAGCGTCGGTACTTACAATCAGCCCCAGCATTTT,CSVGTYNQPQHF
NA,many,TRBJ1-1,TRBV20-1,TGCAGTGGTAGGGGGGGGCAGTCGAACACTGAAGCTTTCTTT,CSGRGGQSNTEAFF
NA,few,TRBJ1-3,TRBV10-3,TGTGCCATCAGGGACAGTCTCCTCTCTGGAAACACCATATATTTT,CAIRDSLLSGNTIYF
NA,few,TRBJ1-2,TRBV20-1,TGCAGTGCTAGAGATGGCAGGATAGCTAACTATGGCTACACCTTC,CSARDGRIANYGYTF
NA,NA,TRBJ1-4,TRBV4-1,TGCGCCAGCAGCCAAGAAGAATGGTCCGGCCGAAAACTGTTTTTT,CASSQEEWSGRKLFF
TRBD2,few,TRBJ2-3,TRBV7-2,TGTGCCAGCAGCTTTCGAGTAGCGGGGGGATCCACAGATACGCAGTATTTT,CASSFRVAGGSTDTQYF
NA,many,TRBJ1-1,TRBV3-1,TGTGCCAGCAGCCAAGATGGGACGGGAAGCACTGAAGCTTTCTTT,CASSQDGTGSTEAFF
NA,NA,TRBJ1-2,TRBV6-1,TGTGCCAGCAGTCCCGAGGGGACTTATAACTATGGCTACACCTTC,CASSPEGTYNYGYTF
NA,NA,TRBJ1-2,TRBV30,TGTGCCTGGAGTGTACGAGGGTCCCCGTATGGCTACACCTTC,CAWSVRGSPYGYTF
TRBD1,NA,TRBJ1-1,TRBV20-1,TGCAGTGCAAGGGGACAGGGGTTCACTGAAGCTTTCTTT,CSARGQGFTEAFF
TRBD1,many,TRBJ2-7,TRBV20-1,TGCAGTGCTAGCGGGACAGCTTCCTACGAGCAGTACTTC,CSASGTASYEQYF
NA,many,TRBJ1-2,TRBV30,TGTGCCTGGAGTGGGGGGAACTATGGCTACACCTTC,CAWSGGNYGYTF
TRBD2,NA,TRBJ2-3,TRBV6-8,TGTGCCAGCAGTTTGGCCGCGGGAGGGCAAGATACGCAGTATTTT,CASSLAAGGQDTQYF
NA,few,TRBJ1-3,TRBV4-1,TGCGCCAGCAGCCCTTCAGGCGGAAACACCATATATTTT,CASSPSGGNTIYF
NA,few,TRBJ2-4,TRBV2,TGTGCCAGCAGTGATGGGGGCCTAGCCAAAAACATTCAGTACTTC,CASSDGGLAKNIQYF
NA,many,TRBJ1-2,TRBV5-1,TGCGCCAGCAGCTTAGGCAGTTCTAACTATGGCTACACCTTC,CASSLGSSNYGYTF
NA,NA,TRBJ2-3,TRBV20-1,TGCAGTGCTAGAGATAATGGGGGGTCCTGGGACACAGATACGCAGTATTTT,CSARDNGGSWDTDTQYF
NA,NA,TRBJ1-6,TRBV7-2,TGTGCCAGCAGCTTGGGGGACAACCTTTCACCCCTCCACTTT,CASSLGDNLSPLHF
TRBD1,many,TRBJ2-5,TRBV11-1,TGTGCCAGCAGCGCGCGACAGGGGAGAGAGACCCAGTACTTC,CASSARQGRETQYF
TRBD2,few,TRBJ2-3,TRBV2,TGTGCCAGCAGTGAACTAGCGGCCACAGATACGCAGTATTTT,CASSELAATDTQYF
TRBD2,NA,TRBJ2-3,TRBV20-1,TGCAGTGCTACCTGGACTAGCGGGAACTTAGATACGCAGTATTTT,CSATWTSGNLDTQYF
NA,many,TRBJ1-1,TRBV11-2,TGTGCCAGCAGCTTATCCCCAGAGACTGAAGCTTTCTTT,CASSLSPETEAFF
NA,NA,TRBJ2-3,TRBV11-3,TGTGCCAGCAGCTTAGATGTTCCGGGAGGCACAGATACGCAGTATTTT,CASSLDVPGGTDTQYF
TRBD1,NA,TRBJ1-1,TRBV19,TGTGCCAGTAGTCCCCCAGCCGGGACAGACGCTTTCTTT,CASSPPAGTDAFF
TRBD1,many,TRBJ2-3,TRBV20-1,TGCAGTGCTAGAGATTTCAAGGGGGCGCGGGCACACACAGATACGCAGTATTTT,CSARDFKGARAHTDTQYF
TRBD1,many,TRBJ1-1,TRBV12-3/TRBV12-4,TGTGCCAGCAGCCTACAGGGGGGGCGGGAGACTGAAGCTTTCTTT,CASSLQGGRETEAFF
TRBD1,many,TRBJ1-6,TRBV20-1,TGCAGTGCGCAGACAGGGGGCGATTCACCCCTCCACTTT,CSAQTGGDSPLHF
NA,NA,TRBJ2-1,TRBV19,TGTGCCAGTAGTATATCGGCTCCCCTCTCCTACAATGAGCAGTTCTTC,CASSISAPLSYNEQFF
TRBD2,few,TRBJ2-1,TRBV29-1,TGCAGCGTTGAAGGGCAGCTAGCGGGGGCTTACAATGAGCAGTTCTTC,CSVEGQLAGAYNEQFF
NA,many,TRBJ2-5,TRBV6-6,TGTGCCAGCAGTTACGGGCAGGTCGGGGAGACCCAGTACTTC,CASSYGQVGETQYF
NA,many,TRBJ2-7,TRBV7-3,TGTGCCAGCAGCTTAATCCACAGAGGCGAGCAGTACTTC,CASSLIHRGEQYF
NA,few,TRBJ1-1,TRBV20-1,TGCAGTGCTAGACTCTTCGACTGGACTGAAGCTTTCTTT,CSARLFDWTEAFF
TRBD1,few,TRBJ1-2,TRBV11-2,TGTGCCAGCAGCTTCCAGAGGGGAGACAGGGGAGATGGCTACACCTTC,CASSFQRGDRGDGYTF
NA,NA,TRBJ1-1,TRBV9,TGTGCCAGCAGCTTAAGAGCAGGGGCGACGGAAGCTTTCTTT,CASSLRAGATEAFF
NA,NA,TRBJ2-5,TRBV3-1,TGTGCCAGCAGCCTTGCTTCGATAGACAGACGAGAGACCCAGTACTTC,CASSLASIDRRETQYF
TRBD1,few,TRBJ2-1,TRBV7-9,TGTGCCAGCAGCTTAGAGACAGGGGGGTACAATGAGCAGTTCTTC,CASSLETGGYNEQFF
NA,few,TRBJ1-2,TRBV6-5,TGTGCCAGCAGTTACTCTACGGGGGAGGGGGGATTGGGCTATGGCTACACCTTC,CASSYSTGEGGLGYGYTF
NA,many,TRBJ1-1,TRBV6-2/TRBV6-3,TGTGCCAGCATCCACAAGGGGAGGAACACTGAAGCTTTCTTT,CASIHKGRNTEAFF
NA,NA,TRBJ1-5,TRBV7-2,TGTGCCAGCAGTGACACCGATCGATATGGGGGAAATCAGCCCCAGCATTTT,CASSDTDRYGGNQPQHF
NA,many,TRBJ2-7,TRBV5-1,TGCGCCAGCAGCGGAGACTCCTACGAGCAGTACTTC,CASSGDSYEQYF
NA,once,TRBJ2-3,TRBV19,TGTGCCAGTAGTATGAGGGGCACAGATACGCAGTATTTT,CASSMRGTDTQYF
TRBD1,many,TRBJ2-7,TRBV2,TGTGCCACCACCGGGACAGGGTCCTCCTACGAGCAGTACTTC,CATTGTGSSYEQYF
NA,many,TRBJ2-3,TRBV20-1,TGCAGTTTAGGAGTTCACACAGATACGCAGTATTTT,CSLGVHTDTQYF
NA,NA,TRBJ1-1,TRBV19,TGTGCCAGTAGGACGGGACTTCTGAACACTGAAGCTTTCTTT,CASRTGLLNTEAFF
NA,few,TRBJ2-3,TRBV9,TGTGCCAGCAGCGTAGCTCCCCAGGCCAGCACAGATACGCAGTATTTT,CASSVAPQASTDTQYF
NA,many,TRBJ1-5,TRBV3-1,TGTGCCAGCACGTTTCGGCCCCAGCATTTT,CASTFRPQHF
TRBD2,many,TRBJ2-7,TRBV3-1,TGTGCCAGCAGCCAAGACGCGGGAGTCCCTTCCTACGAGCAGTACTTC,CASSQDAGVPSYEQYF
TRBD2,NA,TRBJ2-3,TRBV20-1,TGCAGTGCCAAAGCGGGGGGAATAACAGATACGCAGTATTTT,CSAKAGGITDTQYF
NA,NA,TRBJ2-3,TRBV10-3,TGTGCCATCAGTGAGGCGGGACAGAAGCCAGATACGCAGTATTTT,CAISEAGQKPDTQYF
NA,NA,TRBJ2-1,TRBV2,TGTGCCAGCAGTGGATGGCAGACGAGGGATGAGCAGTTCTTC,CASSGWQTRDEQFF
NA,many,TRBJ1-1,TRBV5-1,TGCGCCAGCAGCTCGGACGTGAACACTGAAGCTTTCTTT,CASSSDVNTEAFF
NA,NA,TRBJ1-4,TRBV5-1,TGCGCCAGCAGCTCCTTGGTCGGGGCAACTAATGAAAAACTGTTTTTT,CASSSLVGATNEKLFF
NA,NA,TRBJ1-5,TRBV7-9,TGTGCCAGCAGCGCATCGGGTAATCAGCCCCAGCATTTT,CASSASGNQPQHF
NA,NA,TRBJ2-7,TRBV5-1,TGCGCCAGCCGGGACAAGGGCTACGAGCAGTACTTC,CASRDKGYEQYF